Each of the 16 T cell receptor beta chains below was sequenced from the same sample in a study of T-cell reconstitution after alpha-beta-depleted transplantation in children. Unique molecular identifiers were used to barcode this TCRbeta library. Using its own MiXCR run on the PCR reads, TCRdb lists one record per CDR3 protein. Seen here are under 450,000 distinct CDR3 sequences, roughly 15% observed once, and the top ten hold 3.5% to 4.5%. The sample here was PBMCs, taken from the stem cell graft. These receptors were obtained from a human donor who donated a stem cell graft to a child with Fanconi anemia.

This clonotype was counted many times. V and J are TRBV6-5 and TRBJ2-1; 9 positions match TRBD1. From germline, CDR1 is MNHEY and CDR2 SVGAGI. This CDR3 is built from 15 residues. V trimming: 3 bases; J trimming: 5 bases; junction bases outside the gene matches: 5. This chain's CDR3 is CASSYAGTGNNEQFF. The CDR3, as DNA: TGTGCCAGCAGTTATGCCGGGACAGGGAACAATGAGCAGTTCTTC.

In regard to this clonotype: This may be a read error: a much more frequent sequence differs by one nucleotide. This rearrangement joins TRBV6-1 to TRBJ1-5; unclear D gene. Between the trimmed V and J ends, which lost 1 base and 12 bases, there was a span of 13 bases. Germline lookup yields CDR1 MNHNS and CDR2 SASEGT. This CDR3 has 13 residues. As DNA, the CDR3 is TGTGCCAGCAGTGAAGACACCCTCAGGCTCCAGCATTTT. This gives the protein CASSEDTLRLQHF.

This clonotype was observed a handful of times. The CDR3 region is CSAEGQSTDTQYF. CDR3 nucleotides: TGCAGCGCTGAGGGACAGAGCACAGATACGCAGTATTTT. V gene TRBV29-1 combines with J gene TRBJ2-3, with 7 bases lining up with TRBD1. Trimming took 7 bases from V and 0 from J; bases not matched to a gene: 4. The CDR3 is 13 amino acids. Germline-derived CDR1 and CDR2 are SQVTM and ANQGSEA.

This clonotype was recorded a few times. The chain has TRBV10-1 and TRBJ2-3; tentative D call: TRBD2 (6 bases). CDR1 is WNHNN and CDR2 is SYGVQD in the germline V gene (reference sequence). The CDR3 extends over 13 amino acids. CDR3 loop: CASRGNGASTQYF. CDR3 coding DNA: TGCGCATCCCGGGGGAACGGAGCGAGTACGCAGTATTTT.

This chain uses TRBV5-1 with TRBJ1-1; possibly TRBD1 for D (5 bases). V shed 4 bases and J shed 1 base, with 11 bases lying between them. The germline CDR1 and CDR2 sequences are SGHRS and YFSETQ. The CDR3 is made up of 14 amino acids. Here the CDR3 DNA reads TGCGCCAGCAGCCCTCACCAGGGGAACACTGAAGCTTTCTTT. It yields the protein CASSPHQGNTEAFF.

This clonotype occurred many times. This chain uses TRBV20-1 with TRBJ1-1; D unresolved. Germline assignment: CDR1 DFQATT and CDR2 SNEGSKA (reference sequence). Trimming cost V 3 bases and J 5 bases, with 13 bases left between them. This CDR3 spans 13 amino acids. The CDR3 DNA reads as TGCAGTGCTAGTAACCCGGGTGAGACTGAAGCTTTCTTT. Protein product: CSASNPGETEAFF.

This chain joins TRBV5-1 and TRBJ1-1, with no clear D. This CDR3 has 12 residues. Deletions cut 4 bases from V and 3 bases from J, with 7 bases between. CDR1 and CDR2 from the germline V gene are SGHRS and YFSETQ. CDR3 nucleotides: TGCGCCAGCAGCAGGACGGACACTGAAGCTTTCTTT. It specifies CASSRTDTEAFF. The full variable domain, rest sourced from reference TRBV5-1 and TRBJ1-1, is KAGVTQTPRYLIKTRGQQVTLSCSPISGHRSVSWYQQTPGQGLQFLFEYFSETQRNKGNFPGRFSGRQFSNSRSEMNVSTLELGDSALYLCASSRTDTEAFFGQGTRLTVV.

This clonotype has at least ten counts. The CDR3, as DNA: TGTGCCAGCAGGAGGGCGAATGAGCAGTTCTTC. This translates into CASRRANEQFF. The genes are TRBV27 and TRBJ2-1; D is possibly TRBD2 (5 bases). Trimming shortened V by 6 bases and J by 7 bases, and 7 bases separated the two germline ends. Germline-derived CDR1 and CDR2 are MNHEY and SMNVEV (reference sequence). The CDR3 extends over 11 amino acids.

The sample holds many counts of this clonotype. The chain joins TRBV11-2 to TRBJ2-1; 12 nucleotides match TRBD2. The CDR3 totals 20 residues. Germline CDR1 and CDR2: SGHAT and FQNNGV. J lost 0 bases, V lost 2 bases, and 11 bases had no gene match. The DNA of the CDR3 is TGTGCCAGCAGCTTAATTCCGGGACTAGCGGGTGCTAGCTCCTACAATGAGCAGTTCTTC. This codes for CASSLIPGLAGASSYNEQFF.

The chain employs TRBV3-1 and TRBJ1-5; D is undetermined. CDR1 is LGHDT and CDR2 is YNNKEL in the germline V gene (reference sequence). This CDR3 comprises 14 residues. Deletions cut 1 base from V and 7 bases from J, with 11 bases between. DNA for the CDR3: TGTGCCAGCAGCCAAGCCTCGGGAAAGCAGCCCCAGCATTTT. The encoded protein is CASSQASGKQPQHF.

The chain combines TRBV12-3 or TRBV12-4 with TRBJ1-5; no clear D. Deletions cut 5 bases from V and 2 bases from J, with 13 bases between. This CDR3 spans 15 amino acids. CDR3 sequence reads: CASSKVVGGNQPQHF. The CDR3 DNA sequence: TGTGCCAGCAGTAAAGTGGTGGGTGGCAATCAGCCCCAGCATTTT.

This clonotype has a count of ten or more. The rearrangement uses TRBV12-3 or TRBV12-4 and TRBJ2-2; no reliable D call. V lost 6 bases to trimming and J lost 6 bases, with 11 bases between them. CDR3 length: 13 amino acids. In DNA form, the CDR3 reads TGTGCCAGCAGCCGACCGGGCCCCGGGGAGCTGTTTTTT. Translation gives CASSRPGPGELFF.

This clonotype has just a few counts. The chain couples TRBV9 to TRBJ1-1; D unclear. This CDR3 is 13 amino acids long. Trimming left V 4 bases short and J 5 bases short, with 12 bases between. The germline gives CDR1 SGDLS, CDR2 YYNGEE. CDR3 amino acids: CASSQEKRTEAFF. DNA for the CDR3: TGTGCCAGCAGCCAGGAGAAGAGGACTGAAGCTTTCTTT.

J is TRBJ1-1 and V is TRBV29-1, with 11 bases lining up with TRBD1. J was trimmed by 0 bases and V by 7 bases; bases with no gene match: 7. CDR3 length: 15 residues. Germline CDR1 SQVTM, CDR2 ANQGSEA. For the CDR3, the DNA is TGCAGCGCCAGAGGGACAGGGGGGATGAACACTGAAGCTTTCTTT. Translation gives CSARGTGGMNTEAFF. Based on the CDR3 plus reference TRBV29-1 and TRBJ1-1, the full variable domain is SAVISQKPSRDICQRGTSLTIQCQVDSQVTMMFWYRQQPGQSLTLIATANQGSEATYESGFVIDKFPISRPNLTFSTLTVSNMSPEDSSIYLCSARGTGGMNTEAFFGQGTRLTVV.

The sample holds a few counts of this clonotype. The rearrangement joins TRBV12-3 or TRBV12-4 to TRBJ1-1; D not certain. This CDR3 spans 13 amino acids. V lost 5 bases and J lost 6, with 13 bases in between. CDR3 DNA: TGTGCCAGCAGTCTACGGAGGCAGGCTGAAGCTTTCTTT. It specifies CASSLRRQAEAFF.

This clonotype occurred a few times. This chain joins TRBV7-2 and TRBJ2-3; D remains ambiguous. This CDR3 has 16 residues. V was clipped by 3 bases and J by 0 bases, with 13 bases between them. Germline V lookup: CDR1 SGHTA, CDR2 FQGNSA. Here the CDR3 reads CASSFQADLSTDTQYF. The CDR3 nucleotides are TGTGCCAGCAGCTTCCAGGCCGACTTAAGCACAGATACGCAGTATTTT.